The entry below gives a single TCR beta chain sequence along with its context. These data are taken from a study of blood T cell repertoires in COVID-19. As for the study in general: Material from acute and convalescent COVID-19 was sourced from the United States, Italy and Spain. PBMCs, B-cell-depleted T cells, or T cells provided the cDNA or gDNA that made up the material.

Sequencing used immunoSEQ multiplex PCR; TCRdb keeps in-frame clones, though not all of them. The sample has roughly 13,000 clones, 73% seen once. CDR1 is MNHEY, CDR2 SVGAGI, per germline. The J segment lost 8 bases and the V segment lost 5 bases, leaving 6 bases of the junction unmatched. This CDR3 comprises 14 residues. The clonotype originates from a man between 65 and 85 years old with acute or convalescent COVID-19. Sequenced: peripheral blood. The chain is built from TRBV6-5 and TRBJ2-2; 9 bases are shared with TRBD1. Written as DNA, the CDR3 is TGTGCCAGCAGTCCTGGGACAGGGTTTGGGGAGCTGTTTTTT. Translating it yields CASSPGTGFGELFF.